This TCR beta chain was identified during a study of OX40 agonist ivuxolimab in advanced cancers. General notes on the study: The costimulatory receptor OX40 (CD134) was targeted by ivuxolimab, a fully human IgG2 agonistic monoclonal antibody. The dose-escalation cohort was approximately 83% male with a mean age of around 62 years, ranging from 23 to 79. Intravenous ivuxolimab was administered to patients every 2 weeks at six dose levels: 0.01, 0.1, 0.3, 1.5, 3 and 10 mg/kg. Of the approximately 50 dose-escalation patients, hepatocellular carcinoma was present in approximately 20, melanoma in some 15, renal cell carcinoma in 9 and head and neck cancer in 9. Patients were allowed to have had prior anti-PD-1, anti-PD-L1 or anti-CTLA-4 therapy, and around 37% of the dose-escalation patients had previously received checkpoint inhibitors. The paper describes the monotherapy dose-escalation part (N = 52 patients) of the phase I trial of ivuxolimab. Three dose-escalation patients achieved partial responses, one with hepatocellular carcinoma and two with cutaneous melanoma. The purpose of peripheral TCRbeta sequencing was to test whether ivuxolimab changed TCR sequence diversity and led to clonal T-cell expansion.

To sequence the TCRbeta CDR3 region, genomic DNA was isolated from the sorted cells. The immunoSEQ Assay was used to sequence the TCRbeta CDR3 regions. TCRdb carries this immuneACCESS record with in-frame sequences only. Its versions omit some clonotypes, under half of them owing to an unresolved V gene in the studies checked, with the rest unexplained. The sample yields over 65,000 clones; over 75% were counted once. The top ten constitute around 0.29% of the sample. General study outcomes and caveats: On average, CD8+ T cells showed more expanded clones than CD4+ T cells after ivuxolimab. At doses of 0.1 to 3.0 mg/kg, clonal expansion of both CD4+ and CD8+ blood T cells was observed from baseline to week 6. The antigen specificity of the clonally expanded peripheral T cells was not determined. In the 0.1-3.0 mg/kg groups, partial responders had among the lowest normalized peripheral clonal expansion, particularly in CD8+ T cells. Low levels of normalized T-cell clonal expansion were also shown by some nonresponding patients.

On this clone itself: Its antigen remains unidentified. No base qualities exist here, and no much larger clone lies one base off it.

Patients with a history of autoimmune disease or receiving systemic immunosuppression were excluded from the trial. Peripheral blood for TCR sequencing was collected from all dose cohorts at baseline, on cycle 4 day 1, and on cycle 7 day 1. The samples were taken from a phase I, first-in-human, multicenter, open-label dose-escalation trial of ivuxolimab. Adults with locally advanced or metastatic melanoma, renal cell, hepatocellular, or head and neck squamous cell carcinoma were enrolled in the trial. Before TCR sequencing, CD4+ T cells and CD8+ T cells were sorted from peripheral blood as separate populations. V is cut by 7 bases and J by 1 base, and the space between the germline ends is 10 bases. Looking up the germline V gene (reference sequence) yields CDR1 LNHDA and CDR2 SQIVND. There are 13 amino acids in the CDR3, from cysteine to phenylalanine inclusive. Just the 39-base CDR3 DNA is kept, in frame starting at base 1.

The receptor was isolated from an adult with an advanced solid tumor such as melanoma, head and neck, liver or kidney cancer. Recombination joined TRBV19 with TRBJ1-1; TRBD1 is a weak D gene call, 6 bases matching. The starting material was CD4+ or CD8+ T cells sorted from blood, obtained in a trial of the OX40 agonist ivuxolimab. The CDR3 has the sequence CASNHRENTEAFF. The DNA is as follows: TGTGCCAGTAACCACAGGGAGAACACTGAAGCTTTCTTT. Reference TRBV19 and TRBJ1-1 genes cover what lies past the CDR3, so the full variable domain is DGGITQSPKYLFRKEGQNVTLSCEQNLNHDAMYWYRQDPGQGLRLIYYSQIVNDFQKGDIAEGYSVSREKKESFPLTVTSAQKNPTAFYLCASNHRENTEAFFGQGTRLTVV.